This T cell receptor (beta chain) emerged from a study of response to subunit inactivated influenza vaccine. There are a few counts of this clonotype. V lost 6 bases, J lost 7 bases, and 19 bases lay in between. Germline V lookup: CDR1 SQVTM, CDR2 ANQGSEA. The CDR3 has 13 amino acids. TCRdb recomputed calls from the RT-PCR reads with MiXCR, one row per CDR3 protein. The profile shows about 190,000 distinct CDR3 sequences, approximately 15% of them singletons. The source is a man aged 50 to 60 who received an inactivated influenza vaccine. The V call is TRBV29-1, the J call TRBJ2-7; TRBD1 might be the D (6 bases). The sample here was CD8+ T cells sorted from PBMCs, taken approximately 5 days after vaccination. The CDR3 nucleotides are TGCAGCGTGCTGGGACATGGGGCGAGTGAGCAGTACTTC. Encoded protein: CSVLGHGASEQYF.